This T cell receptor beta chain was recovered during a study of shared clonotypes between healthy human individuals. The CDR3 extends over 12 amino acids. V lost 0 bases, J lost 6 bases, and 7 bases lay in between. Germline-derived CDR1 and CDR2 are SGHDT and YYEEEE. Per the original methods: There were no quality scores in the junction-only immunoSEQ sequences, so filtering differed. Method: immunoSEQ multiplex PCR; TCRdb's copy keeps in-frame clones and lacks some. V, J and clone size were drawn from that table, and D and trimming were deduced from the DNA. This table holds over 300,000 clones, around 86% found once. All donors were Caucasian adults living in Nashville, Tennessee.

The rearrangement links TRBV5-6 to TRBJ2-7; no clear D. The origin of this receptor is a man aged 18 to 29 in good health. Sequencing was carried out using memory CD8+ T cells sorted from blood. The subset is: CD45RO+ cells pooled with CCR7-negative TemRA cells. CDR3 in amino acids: CASSLGYGEQYF. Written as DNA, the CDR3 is TGTGCCAGCAGCTTGGGGTACGGCGAGCAGTACTTC.